These 17 T cell receptor beta chains came from one sample sequenced in a study of shared clonotypes between healthy human individuals. Libraries were prepared by immunoSEQ multiplex PCR; TCRdb keeps only in-frame clonotypes and omits some of them. The sample carries about 680,000 clones, roughly 78% recorded once. The sequenced sample was memory CD4+ T cells sorted from blood. Documented subset: CD45RA-negative fraction. These receptors came from a woman younger than 45 in good health.

The chain links TRBV2 to TRBJ1-5; D is unresolved. Germline V gene data show CDR1 as SNHLY and CDR2 as FYNNEI. V was trimmed by 9 bases and J by 2 bases, leaving 8 bases between them. The CDR3 covers 12 residues. The CDR3, as DNA: TGTGCCAGTAGGGAGGGCAATCAGCCCCAGCATTTT. Protein: CASREGNQPQHF. The whole variable domain, remainder taken from reference TRBV2 and TRBJ1-5, is EPEVTQTPSHQVTQMGQEVILRCVPISNHLYFYWYRQILGQKVEFLVSFYNNEISEKSEIFDDQFSVERPDGSNFTLKIRSTKLEDSAMYFCASREGNQPQHFGDGTRLSIL.

This sequence joins TRBV11-2 and TRBJ2-1; 7 bases are shared with TRBD2. The CDR3 is 16 amino acids. Germline V gene data show CDR1 as SGHAT and CDR2 as FQNNGV. V gave up 3 bases and J gave up 4 bases; unmatched junction bases: 9. The CDR3 loop is CASSFGTSANYNEQFF. The CDR3 DNA sequence: TGTGCCAGCAGCTTCGGCACTAGCGCCAATTACAATGAGCAGTTCTTC.

This chain connects TRBV5-1 to TRBJ2-7; perhaps TRBD2 as D (6 bases). Germline V CDR1 and CDR2: SGHRS, YFSETQ. The CDR3 is 15 amino acids. Trimming stripped 2 bases from V and 4 bases from J, with 16 bases between. This CDR3 reads CASSFRRDSSYEQYF. CDR3 sequence (DNA): TGCGCCAGCAGCTTTAGGAGGGACTCTTCATACGAGCAGTACTTC.

Of note for this clone: Other DNA sequences from this sample encode an identical CDR3 as well. This CDR3 reads CASSIDRPSYNEQFF. The CDR3 DNA follows: TGCGCCAGCAGCATTGACAGGCCCTCCTACAATGAGCAGTTCTTC. This chain links TRBV5-1 with TRBJ2-1, with D perhaps matching TRBD1 (6 bases). V dropped 4 bases and J dropped 0 bases, with 11 bases sitting between them. Germline CDR1 and CDR2: SGHRS and YFSETQ. The CDR3 consists of 15 residues.

The chain uses TRBV2 and TRBJ1-5, with a weak D call TRBD1 (5 bases). Germline values: CDR1 SNHLY, CDR2 FYNNEI. The germline V and J ends were trimmed by 6 bases and 3 bases, with 15 bases remaining between them. The CDR3 totals 15 residues. This chain's CDR3 is CASSARGRVNQPQHF. The CDR3 DNA is TGTGCCAGCAGCGCAAGGGGCAGGGTCAATCAGCCCCAGCATTTT.

As for this clone: One end of the junction does not line up with germline, which may come from a read error. V gene TRBV19 combines with J gene TRBJ1-2; maybe TRBD1 (5 bases). Germline CDR1 LNHDA, CDR2 SQIVND (reference sequence). The CDR3 length is 15 residues. The CDR3 loop is CASSNKAGTNYGYTF. CDR3 DNA sequence: TGTGCCAGTAGTAACAAAGCGGGGACCAACTACGGCTACACCTTC.

The chain carries TRBV7-8 and TRBJ2-3, with D possibly matching TRBD2 (5 bases). This CDR3 is built from 17 residues. V was pared by 5 bases and J by 2 bases, with 20 bases between. Germline V gives CDR1 SGHVS, CDR2 FQNEAQ. The CDR3 protein is CASSPTRGNQHTDTQYF. CDR3 sequence (DNA): TGTGCCAGCAGCCCCACCCGAGGGAACCAACACACAGATACGCAGTATTTT.

The CDR3 spells CASSELYSGSSYNEQFF. The CDR3 coding sequence is TGTGCCAGCAGTGAATTGTACTCCGGAAGCTCCTACAATGAGCAGTTCTTC. This chain links TRBV6-1 with TRBJ2-1, with unresolved D. V lost 2 bases, J lost 0 bases, and 14 bases lay in between. Germline CDR1 and CDR2: MNHNS and SASEGT. The CDR3 runs to 17 residues.

This chain links TRBV15 with TRBJ1-2; D possibly corresponds to TRBD1 (6 bases). The CDR3 sequence is 15 residues long. CDR1 and CDR2 (germline): LNHNV, YYDKDF (reference sequence). V lost 2 bases, J lost 6 bases, and 16 bases lay in between. The CDR3 loop is CATSRTNRVNDGYTF. The CDR3 nucleotides read TGTGCCACCAGCAGAACTAACAGGGTAAACGATGGCTACACCTTC.

The chain employs TRBV2 and TRBJ2-7; D remains ambiguous. Trimming shortened V by 5 bases and J by 0 bases, and 2 bases separated the two germline ends. The CDR3 consists of 11 residues. The germline V gene has CDR1 SNHLY and CDR2 FYNNEI. The chain's CDR3 is CASSFSYEQYF. For the CDR3, the DNA is TGTGCCAGCAGTTTCTCCTACGAGCAGTACTTC.

The chain joins TRBV25-1 to TRBJ2-5; 8 bases are a match to TRBD2. This CDR3 comprises 15 residues. The junction had 10 bases not matched to a gene; V was cut back by 5 bases and J by 5 bases. The germline V gene encodes CDR1 MGHDK and CDR2 SYGVNS. The CDR3 here is CASSLTSGQKETQYF. The CDR3 region has the DNA TGTGCCAGCAGTCTCACTAGCGGTCAAAAGGAGACCCAGTACTTC. Full variable domain (remainder filled in from reference TRBV25-1 and TRBJ2-5): EADIYQTPRYLVIGTGKKITLECSQTMGHDKMYWYQQDPGMELHLIHYSYGVNSTEKGDLSSESTVSRIRTEHFPLTLESARPSHTSQYLCASSLTSGQKETQYFGPGTRLLVL.

V usage is TRBV19 and J usage is TRBJ1-1, with D unclear. This CDR3 comprises 13 residues. Germline CDR1 and CDR2: LNHDA and SQIVND (reference sequence). Trimming shortened V by 6 bases and J by 0 bases, and 8 bases separated the two germline ends. In DNA, the CDR3 is TGTGCCAGTAGGGGTCAGATGAACACTGAAGCTTTCTTT. It yields the protein CASRGQMNTEAFF.

The V call is TRBV28, the J call TRBJ2-1; no clear D gene. This CDR3 is 16 amino acids long. Germline assignment: CDR1 MDHEN and CDR2 SYDVKM. The V end was cut by 5 bases, the J end by 0 bases, with 14 bases between. The DNA for the CDR3 is TGTGCCAGCAGTCTGCCTACCGGCAGCTCCTACAATGAGCAGTTCTTC. As protein: CASSLPTGSSYNEQFF.

The genes are TRBV4-1 and TRBJ1-2, with 9 bases fitting TRBD1. Germline assignment: CDR1 MGHRA and CDR2 YSYEKL. With 1 base clipped from V and 4 bases from J, the junction kept 1 base outside the gene matches. The CDR3 spans 14 residues. The chain's CDR3 is CASSQGTGVYGYTF. As DNA, the CDR3 is TGCGCCAGCAGCCAAGGGACAGGGGTCTATGGCTACACCTTC.

This clone was observed once. V gene TRBV29-1 combines with J gene TRBJ2-5; D gene unclear. CDR1 and CDR2 from the germline V gene are SQVTM and ANQGSEA. The CDR3 runs 16 residues. Between the trimmed V and J ends, which lost 4 bases and 5 bases, there was a span of 23 bases. CDR3 coding DNA: TGCAGCGTTGGGGTTTGGGCTAGTGGTGGTAGGGAGACCCAGTACTTC. This codes for CSVGVWASGGRETQYF.

This chain joins TRBV5-4 and TRBJ1-1; 7 nucleotides line up with TRBD1. CDR3 length: 15 residues. The junction had 9 bases not matched to a gene; V was cut back by 4 bases and J by 3 bases. Looked up from germline, CDR1 is SGHNT and CDR2 is YYREEE (reference sequence). CDR3 sequence: CASSSPGGGDTEAFF. In DNA, the CDR3 is TGTGCCAGCAGCAGCCCAGGGGGAGGGGACACTGAAGCTTTCTTT.

The chain employs TRBV10-3 and TRBJ2-1, with TRBD2 as a possible D gene (5 bases). The CDR3 length is 11 residues. Germline V gene sequence: CDR1 ENHRY, CDR2 SYGVKD. Between the trimmed V and J ends, which lost 8 bases and 9 bases, there was a span of 11 bases. This CDR3 reads CAIGEFGEQFF. The CDR3 DNA follows: TGTGCCATCGGGGAGTTTGGTGAGCAGTTCTTC.